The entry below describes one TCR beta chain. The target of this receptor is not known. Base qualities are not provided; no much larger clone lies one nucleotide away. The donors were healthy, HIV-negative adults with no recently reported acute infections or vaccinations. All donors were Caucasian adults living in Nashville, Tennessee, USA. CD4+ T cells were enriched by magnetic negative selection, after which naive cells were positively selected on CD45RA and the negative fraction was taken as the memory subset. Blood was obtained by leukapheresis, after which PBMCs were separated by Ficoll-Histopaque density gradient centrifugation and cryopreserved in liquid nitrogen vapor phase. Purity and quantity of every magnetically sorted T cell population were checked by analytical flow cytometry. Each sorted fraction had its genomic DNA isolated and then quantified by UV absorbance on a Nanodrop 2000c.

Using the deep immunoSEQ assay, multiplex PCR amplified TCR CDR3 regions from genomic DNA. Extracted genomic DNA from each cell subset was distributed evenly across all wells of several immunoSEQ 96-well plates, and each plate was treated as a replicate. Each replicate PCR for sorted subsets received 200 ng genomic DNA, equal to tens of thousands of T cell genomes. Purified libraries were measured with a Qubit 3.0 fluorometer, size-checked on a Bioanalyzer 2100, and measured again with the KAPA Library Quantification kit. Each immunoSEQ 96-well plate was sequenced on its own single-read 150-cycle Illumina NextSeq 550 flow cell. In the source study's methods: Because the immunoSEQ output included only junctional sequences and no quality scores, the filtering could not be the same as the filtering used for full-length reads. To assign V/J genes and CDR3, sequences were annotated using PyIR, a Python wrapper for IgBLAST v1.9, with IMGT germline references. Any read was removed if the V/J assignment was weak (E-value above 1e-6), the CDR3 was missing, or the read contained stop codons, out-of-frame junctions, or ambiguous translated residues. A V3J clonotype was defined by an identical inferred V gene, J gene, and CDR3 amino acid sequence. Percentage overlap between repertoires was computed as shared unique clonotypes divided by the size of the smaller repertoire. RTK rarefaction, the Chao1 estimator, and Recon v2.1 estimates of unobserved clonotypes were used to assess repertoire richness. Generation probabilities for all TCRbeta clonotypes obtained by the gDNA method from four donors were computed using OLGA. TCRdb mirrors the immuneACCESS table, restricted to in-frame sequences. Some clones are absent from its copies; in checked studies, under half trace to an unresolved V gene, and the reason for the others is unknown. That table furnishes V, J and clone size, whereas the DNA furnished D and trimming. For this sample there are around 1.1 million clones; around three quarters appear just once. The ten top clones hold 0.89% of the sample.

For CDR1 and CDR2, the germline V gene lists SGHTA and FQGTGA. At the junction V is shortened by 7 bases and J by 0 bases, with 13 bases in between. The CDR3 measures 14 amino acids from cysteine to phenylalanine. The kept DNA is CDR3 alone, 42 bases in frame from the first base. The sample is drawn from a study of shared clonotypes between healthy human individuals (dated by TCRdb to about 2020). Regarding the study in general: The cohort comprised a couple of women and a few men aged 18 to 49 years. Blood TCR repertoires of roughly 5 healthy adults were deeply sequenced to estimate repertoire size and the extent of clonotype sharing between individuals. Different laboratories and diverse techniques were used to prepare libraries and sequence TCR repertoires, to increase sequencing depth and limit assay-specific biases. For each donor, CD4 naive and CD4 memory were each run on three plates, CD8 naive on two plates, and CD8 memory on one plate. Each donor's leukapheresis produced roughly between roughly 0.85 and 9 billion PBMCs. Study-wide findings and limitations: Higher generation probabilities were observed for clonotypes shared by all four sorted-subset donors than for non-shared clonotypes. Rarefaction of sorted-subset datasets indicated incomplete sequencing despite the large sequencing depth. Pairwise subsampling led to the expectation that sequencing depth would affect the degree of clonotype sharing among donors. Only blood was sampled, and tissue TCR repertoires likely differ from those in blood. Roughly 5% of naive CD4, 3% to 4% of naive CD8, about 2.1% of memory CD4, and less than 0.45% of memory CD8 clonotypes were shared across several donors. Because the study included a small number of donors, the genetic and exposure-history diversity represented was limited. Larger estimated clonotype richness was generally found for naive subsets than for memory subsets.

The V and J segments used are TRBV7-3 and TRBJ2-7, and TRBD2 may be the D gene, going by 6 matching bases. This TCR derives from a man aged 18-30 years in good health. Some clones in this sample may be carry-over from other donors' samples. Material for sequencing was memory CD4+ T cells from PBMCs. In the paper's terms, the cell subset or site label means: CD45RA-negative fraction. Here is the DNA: TGTGCCAGCAACGTAGACGGGAGCTCCTACGAGCAGTACTTC. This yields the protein CASNVDGSSYEQYF. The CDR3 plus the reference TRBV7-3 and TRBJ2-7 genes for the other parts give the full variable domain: GAGVSQTPSNKVTEKGKYVELRCDPISGHTALYWYRQSLGQGPEFLIYFQGTGAADDSGLPNDRFFAVRPEGSVSTLKIQRTERGDSAVYLCASNVDGSSYEQYFGPGTRLTVT.